This TCR beta chain stems from a study of blood T cell repertoires in COVID-19. From germline, CDR1 is SNHLY and CDR2 FYNNEI. CDR3 length: 15 residues. In the original analysis: The authors estimated nucleated cell counts from reference gene primer amplification. Profiled with immunoSEQ multiplex PCR; TCRdb holds only in-frame clones, not every one. Clone size and the V and J calls come from that table; the DNA yielded D and trimming. This sample carries roughly 50,000 clones, about 89% of them seen once, and the ten largest clones take roughly an eighth. A word on this clone: At one of its ends the junction is not consistent with the germline gene, which may arise from a read error.

The chain recombines TRBV2 with TRBJ1-1, with D tentatively TRBD1 (5 bases). Sequencing input: peripheral blood. The receptor comes from a woman aged 60 to 75 with active COVID-19. The CDR3 nucleotides read TGCGCCACCGTCCGGGGGACGTCTGCGAACACTGAAGCTTTCTTT. It encodes CATVRGTSANTEAFF. Together with reference TRBV2 and TRBJ1-1, the CDR3 gives the full variable domain: EPEVTQTPSHQVTQMGQEVILRCVPISNHLYFYWYRQILGQKVEFLVSFYNNEISEKSEIFDDQFSVERPDGSNFTLKIRSTKLEDSAMYFCATVRGTSANTEAFFGQGTRLTVV.